This T cell receptor beta chain derives from a study of T cell changes during pregnancy in multiple sclerosis. Profiling relied on immunoSEQ multiplex PCR, and the TCRdb table lists in-frame clones only, not all of them. The table records 75,000 to 85,000 clones, 93% of them present only once. This CDR3 is built from 16 residues. CDR1 and CDR2 (germline): SGHVS, FQNEAQ. V shed 4 bases, J shed 2 bases, and the junction held 7 bases outside the gene matches. This clone appeared a single time. The sequence came from a female donor with multiple sclerosis, enrolled in a pregnancy study. The chain joins TRBV7-8 to TRBJ1-5; 8 bases align to TRBD1. The material was peripheral blood, obtained in the second trimester of pregnancy. CDR3 region: CASSSTGEMGNQPQHF. The CDR3 DNA sequence: TGTGCCAGCAGCTCGACAGGGGAGATGGGCAATCAGCCCCAGCATTTT.